This passage covers 25 T cell receptor beta chains from one sample sequenced in a study of T-cell memory formation after mild COVID-19. A single record per CDR3 protein comes from TCRdb applying MiXCR to the 5' RACE reads. The sample holds hundreds of thousands of distinct CDR3 sequences, around a sixth seen once. Sequencing was performed on PBMCs or a T cell subset sorted from them (not recorded which). These receptors originate from an adult woman who had mild COVID-19 (a few samples of this study predate the infection). Cell type and time point are not known.

In its sample, this clonotype was seen once. The genes are TRBV5-6 and TRBJ2-6; D might be TRBD1 (5 bases). V was clipped by 4 bases and J by 0 bases, with 14 bases between them. Germline lookup yields CDR1 SGHDT and CDR2 YYEEEE. This CDR3 region has 17 residues. This CDR3 reads CASSEDSGSSGANVLTF. CDR3 in DNA: TGTGCCAGCAGCGAAGACAGTGGCAGCTCTGGGGCCAACGTCCTGACTTTC.

Only a few counts were recorded for this clonotype. The rearrangement uses TRBV30 and TRBJ1-6, with D perhaps matching TRBD1 (5 bases). V was cut by 3 bases and J by 5 bases, with 17 bases left in between. Germline V gene data show CDR1 as GTSNPN and CDR2 as SVGIG (reference sequence). The CDR3 consists of 16 residues. The CDR3 sequence: CAWRPAGTPDNSPLHF. CDR3 sequence (DNA): TGTGCCTGGAGACCGGCAGGGACCCCTGATAATTCACCCCTCCACTTT.

The chain employs TRBV30 and TRBJ1-1; D not resolved. CDR1 and CDR2 (germline): GTSNPN, SVGIG (reference sequence). Trimming left V 2 bases short and J 6 bases short, with 10 bases between. The CDR3 runs 12 residues. CDR3 sequence: CAWSQSGAEAFF. In DNA form, the CDR3 reads TGTGCCTGGAGTCAGAGTGGCGCTGAAGCTTTCTTT.

In this sample, this clonotype turned up a few times. The chain has TRBV5-4 and TRBJ2-3; D may match TRBD1 or TRBD2 (5 bases each). The CDR3 loop spans 13 amino acids. V was cut by 4 bases and J by 1 base, with 7 bases left in between. Germline loops: CDR1 SGHNT, CDR2 YYREEE (reference sequence). CDR3 nucleotides: TGTGCCAGCAGCGAGGGACGCACAGATACGCAGTATTTT. It codes for CASSEGRTDTQYF.

V gene TRBV5-1 combines with J gene TRBJ2-7; 11 bases match TRBD1. CDR1 is SGHRS and CDR2 is YFSETQ in the germline V gene. CDR3 size: 15 residues. The ends lost 3 bases at V and 4 bases at J; junction bases unmatched: 6. CDR3 in DNA: TGCGCCAGCAGCTCTAGGACAGGGGGCGCTTACGAGCAGTACTTC. This codes for CASSSRTGGAYEQYF.

In its sample, this clonotype was seen a few times. The V call is TRBV7-8, the J call TRBJ2-4; D gene ambiguous. The CDR3 totals 15 residues. V was trimmed by 5 bases and J by 0 bases, leaving 11 bases between them. Germline V gives CDR1 SGHVS, CDR2 FQNEAQ. This chain's CDR3 is CASSLDRLAKNIQYF. CDR3 bases: TGTGCCAGCAGCCTCGATAGGTTAGCCAAAAACATTCAGTACTTC.

This clonotype occurred a few times. This sequence joins TRBV6-6 and TRBJ2-1, with D unresolved. Trimming shortened V by 7 bases and J by 5 bases, and 18 bases separated the two germline ends. CDR1 and CDR2 from the germline V gene are MNHNY and SVGAGI (reference sequence). The CDR3 has 15 amino acids. CDR3 bases: TGTGCCAGCAAGGATGGTCCTCGACGGAACAATGAGCAGTTCTTC. Translating it yields CASKDGPRRNNEQFF.

This clonotype has more than one count but fewer than ten. V gene TRBV6-5 combines with J gene TRBJ2-1, with D tentatively TRBD2 (5 bases). Trimming cost V 6 bases and J 8 bases, with 11 bases left between them. The V gene's germline CDR1 is MNHEY and CDR2 SVGAGI. This CDR3 comprises 12 residues. The CDR3, as DNA: TGTGCCAGCAGAACAACTAGTTATGAGCAGTTCTTC. Translated: CASRTTSYEQFF.

This clonotype was seen a few times. The V and J genes are TRBV10-3 and TRBJ2-1; TRBD1 might be the D (5 bases). Germline V gives CDR1 ENHRY, CDR2 SYGVKD. The CDR3 length is 11 residues. Trimming shortened V by 7 bases and J by 7 bases, and 8 bases separated the two germline ends. The CDR3 nucleotides are TGTGCCATCACCGGACAAAATGAGCAGTTCTTC. It specifies CAITGQNEQFF.

The chain recombines TRBV24-1 with TRBJ2-1, with TRBD1 matching over 7 bases. The V segment lost 2 bases and the J segment 3 bases; nucleotides outside the gene matches: 9. This CDR3 contains 17 residues. Per the germline V gene, CDR1 is KGHDR and CDR2 is SFDVKD. CDR3 loop: CATSDYLIRDSYNEQFF. Written as DNA, the CDR3 is TGTGCCACCAGTGATTATCTAATCCGGGACAGCTACAATGAGCAGTTCTTC.

The gene calls are TRBV4-3 and TRBJ2-5; TRBD2 matches at 10 bases. Per the germline V gene, CDR1 is LGHNA and CDR2 is YSLEER. This CDR3 has 17 amino acids. The J segment lost 5 bases and the V segment lost 0 bases, leaving 9 bases of the junction unmatched. In nucleotides, the CDR3 is TGCGCCAGCAGCCAAGATACGGCTAGCGGGAGTAGGGAGACCCAGTACTTC. Protein: CASSQDTASGSRETQYF.

The gene calls are TRBV27 and TRBJ1-1; D call uncertain. V was cut by 9 bases and J by 1 base, with 12 bases left in between. The CDR3 extends over 13 amino acids. The germline V gene encodes CDR1 MNHEY and CDR2 SMNVEV (reference sequence). The CDR3 spells CARAGRPNTEAFF. For the CDR3, the DNA is TGTGCCAGGGCGGGCAGACCGAACACTGAAGCTTTCTTT.

This clonotype was observed many times. The chain has TRBV12-3 or TRBV12-4 and TRBJ1-2, with unresolved D. CDR3 length: 13 amino acids. V lost 3 bases and J 5 bases, leaving 10 bases between the germline ends. CDR3 in amino acids: CASSLTDGYGYTF. The DNA of the CDR3 is TGTGCCAGCAGTTTGACGGACGGGTATGGCTACACCTTC.

The chain links TRBV7-9 to TRBJ2-3; D possibly corresponds to TRBD2 (6 bases). CDR1 and CDR2 from the germline V gene are SEHNR and FQNEAQ (reference sequence). With 5 bases removed from V and 5 bases from J, the gap between germline ends came to 14 bases. The CDR3 sequence is 14 residues long. CDR3 loop: CASSPPRAGDTQYF. The CDR3 region has the DNA TGTGCCAGCAGCCCCCCCCGAGCGGGAGATACGCAGTATTTT.

This clonotype appeared a few times. V gene TRBV12-3 or TRBV12-4 combines with J gene TRBJ2-2, with 9 positions matching TRBD1. V shed 6 bases and J 4 bases; nucleotides not matched to a gene: 9. The CDR3 runs 16 residues. This CDR3 reads CASRDRGGEGTGELFF. DNA of the CDR3: TGTGCCAGCAGGGACAGGGGCGGGGAAGGCACCGGGGAGCTGTTTTTT.

The V call is TRBV18, the J call TRBJ2-5; TRBD2 aligns across 10 bases. CDR3 length: 16 residues. CDR1 and CDR2 from the germline V gene are KGHSH and LQKENI. V lost 5 bases, J lost 5 bases, and 11 bases stayed unmatched. In DNA, the CDR3 is TGTGCCAGCTCAAAAAGGCCTAGCGGGAGTCTCGAGACCCAGTACTTC. Translation: CASSKRPSGSLETQYF.

V is TRBV5-1 and J is TRBJ2-1; a weak D match, TRBD1 (6 bases). Germline V gene data show CDR1 as SGHRS and CDR2 as YFSETQ. V was clipped by 0 bases and J by 0 bases, with 13 bases between them. The CDR3 is 17 residues long. The DNA of the CDR3 is TGCGCCAGCAGCTTGGCCCCGCAGGGGAGCTCCTACAATGAGCAGTTCTTC. Its protein product is CASSLAPQGSSYNEQFF.

This clonotype was counted only a few times. The chain is built from TRBV18 and TRBJ2-2; D possibly corresponds to TRBD1 (6 bases). Trimming left V 6 bases short and J 3 bases short, with 14 bases between. Germline CDR1 reads KGHSH; CDR2 reads LQKENI. The CDR3 runs 15 residues. As DNA, the CDR3 is TGTGCCAGCTCGTTCCGGGACACTTACACCGGGGAGCTGTTTTTT. This sequence encodes CASSFRDTYTGELFF.

The rearrangement uses TRBV3-1 and TRBJ2-7; D call uncertain. CDR3 length: 13 amino acids. The germline V gene has CDR1 LGHDT and CDR2 YNNKEL (reference sequence). Trimming stripped 1 base from V and 3 bases from J, with 7 bases between. For the CDR3, the DNA is TGTGCCAGCAGCCAAGGGCAGTTCTACGAGCAGTACTTC. Its protein is CASSQGQFYEQYF.

This clonotype was seen a few times. This chain links TRBV24-1 with TRBJ2-1, with 9 bases lining up with TRBD1. J lost 7 bases, V lost 3 bases, and 9 bases had no gene match. The CDR3 length is 16 residues. The germline gives CDR1 KGHDR, CDR2 SFDVKD. DNA for the CDR3: TGTGCCACCAGTGATGGGGGGGACAGGGTGAGGAATGAGCAGTTCTTC. This encodes CATSDGGDRVRNEQFF.

V is TRBV29-1 and J is TRBJ2-7, with D tentatively TRBD1 (5 bases). The germline V and J ends were trimmed by 3 bases and 4 bases, with 13 bases remaining between them. CDR1 is SQVTM, CDR2 ANQGSEA, per germline. This CDR3 contains 13 residues. Here the CDR3 DNA reads TGCAGCGTTGAGACAGACCAGTTTTACGAGCAGTACTTC. It specifies CSVETDQFYEQYF.

The rearrangement uses TRBV11-3 and TRBJ2-7, with TRBD1 matching over 9 bases. The junction had 17 bases not matched to a gene; V was cut back by 5 bases and J by 3 bases. Germline CDR1 and CDR2: SGHNT and YENEEA. The CDR3 has 18 residues. The CDR3 DNA sequence: TGTGCCAGCAGCCCCTTCGGGACAGGGAAAGGGTCCCGCTACGAGCAGTACTTC. Encoded protein: CASSPFGTGKGSRYEQYF.

V usage is TRBV5-1 and J usage is TRBJ2-7, with D uncertain. Germline V CDR1 and CDR2: SGHRS, YFSETQ. The CDR3 extends over 13 amino acids. V was cut by 3 bases and J by 2 bases, with 9 bases left in between. The CDR3 loop reads CASSSGYTYEQYF. Written as DNA, the CDR3 is TGCGCCAGCAGCTCAGGTTATACCTACGAGCAGTACTTC.

J is TRBJ2-1 and V is TRBV19; no clear D. The CDR3 extends over 13 amino acids. Trimming took off 8 bases at V and 5 bases at J, with 13 bases between the two ends. Germline CDR1 LNHDA, CDR2 SQIVND (reference sequence). The CDR3 sequence is CASAARRDNEQFF. The CDR3 bases are TGTGCCAGTGCAGCTCGGCGCGACAATGAGCAGTTCTTC.

The genes are TRBV12-3 or TRBV12-4 and TRBJ1-5; 7 bases map to TRBD1. With 8 bases clipped from V and 4 bases from J, the junction kept 8 bases outside the gene matches. This CDR3 has 14 amino acids. The CDR3 region is CASGRGTANQPQHF. The DNA of the CDR3 is TGTGCCAGCGGCAGAGGGACAGCGAATCAGCCCCAGCATTTT.